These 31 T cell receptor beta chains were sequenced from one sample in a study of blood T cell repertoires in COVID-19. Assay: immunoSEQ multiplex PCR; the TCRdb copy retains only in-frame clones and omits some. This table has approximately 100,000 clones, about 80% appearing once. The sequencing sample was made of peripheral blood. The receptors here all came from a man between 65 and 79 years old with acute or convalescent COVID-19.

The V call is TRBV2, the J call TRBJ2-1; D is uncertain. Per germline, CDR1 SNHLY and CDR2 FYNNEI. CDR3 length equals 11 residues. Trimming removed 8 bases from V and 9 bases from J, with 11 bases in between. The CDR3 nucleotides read TGTGCCAGCGGCCTAGTCGGTGAGCAGTTCTTC. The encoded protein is CASGLVGEQFF.

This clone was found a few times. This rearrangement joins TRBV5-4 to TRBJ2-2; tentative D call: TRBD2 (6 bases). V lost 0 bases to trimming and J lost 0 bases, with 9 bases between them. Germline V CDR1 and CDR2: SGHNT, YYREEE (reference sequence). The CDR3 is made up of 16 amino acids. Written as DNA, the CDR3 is TGTGCCAGCAGCTTGGGAGGAGGGGCGAACACCGGGGAGCTGTTTTTT. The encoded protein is CASSLGGGANTGELFF. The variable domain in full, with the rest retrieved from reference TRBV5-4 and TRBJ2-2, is ETGVTQSPTHLIKTRGQQVTLRCSSQSGHNTVSWYQQALGQGPQFIFQYYREEENGRGNFPPRFSGLQFPNYSSELNVNALELDDSALYLCASSLGGGANTGELFFGEGSRLTVL.

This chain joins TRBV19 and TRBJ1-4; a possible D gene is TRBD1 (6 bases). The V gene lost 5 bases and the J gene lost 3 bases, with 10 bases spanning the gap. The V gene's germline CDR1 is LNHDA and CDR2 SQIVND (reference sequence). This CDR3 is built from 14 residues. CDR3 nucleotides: TGTGCCAGTAGTCCGGGACAACCTAATGAAAAACTGTTTTTT. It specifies CASSPGQPNEKLFF.

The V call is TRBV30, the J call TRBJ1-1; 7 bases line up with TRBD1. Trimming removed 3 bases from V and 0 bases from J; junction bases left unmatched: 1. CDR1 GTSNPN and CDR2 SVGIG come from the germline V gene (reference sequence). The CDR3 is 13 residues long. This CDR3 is CAWSTGVNTEAFF. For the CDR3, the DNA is TGTGCCTGGAGCACAGGGGTGAACACTGAAGCTTTCTTT.

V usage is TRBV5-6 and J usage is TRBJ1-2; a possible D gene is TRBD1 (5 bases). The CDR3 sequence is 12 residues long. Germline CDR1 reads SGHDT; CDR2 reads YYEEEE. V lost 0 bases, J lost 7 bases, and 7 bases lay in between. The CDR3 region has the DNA TGTGCCAGCAGCTTGGTAGGGGCTGGCTACACCTTC. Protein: CASSLVGAGYTF.

Here the CDR3 DNA reads TGTGCCAGCAGCACCACCGGGACTAGCGTAGAGACCCAGTACTTC. Protein: CASSTTGTSVETQYF. V usage is TRBV5-4 and J usage is TRBJ2-5, with 10 bases lining up with TRBD2. Trimming at V came to 4 bases and at J to 4 bases, leaving 7 bases not matched to a gene. CDR3 length: 15 amino acids. The germline CDR1 and CDR2 sequences are SGHNT and YYREEE (reference sequence).

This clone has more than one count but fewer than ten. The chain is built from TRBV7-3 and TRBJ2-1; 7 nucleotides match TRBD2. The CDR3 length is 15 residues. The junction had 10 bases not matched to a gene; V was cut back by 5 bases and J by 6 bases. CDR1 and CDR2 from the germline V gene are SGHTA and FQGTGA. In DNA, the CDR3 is TGTGCCAGCAGCCCTTCCGCGGGAGCTAGCAATGAGCAGTTCTTC. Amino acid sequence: CASSPSAGASNEQFF.

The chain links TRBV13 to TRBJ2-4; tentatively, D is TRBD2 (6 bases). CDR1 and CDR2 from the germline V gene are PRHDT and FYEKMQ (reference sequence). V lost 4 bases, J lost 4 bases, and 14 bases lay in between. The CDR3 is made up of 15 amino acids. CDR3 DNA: TGTGCCAGCAGCTCCAGGAGTGGAGGGAAAAACATTCAGTACTTC. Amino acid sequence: CASSSRSGGKNIQYF.

CDR3 loop: CASRRTSVTGELFF. CDR3 nucleotide sequence: TGTGCCAGCAGGCGTACTAGCGTCACCGGGGAGCTGTTTTTT. The V and J genes are TRBV13 and TRBJ2-2; TRBD2 aligns across 7 bases. The CDR3 length is 14 residues. Germline V gene lookup returns CDR1 PRHDT and CDR2 FYEKMQ (reference sequence). The J segment lost 4 bases and the V segment lost 6 bases, leaving 5 bases of the junction unmatched.

CDR3 coding DNA: TGTGCCAGCAGTTACACACCGCAGGCCTATGGCTACACCTTC. Translation gives CASSYTPQAYGYTF. The chain combines TRBV6-2 or TRBV6-3 with TRBJ1-2, with no clear D. The CDR3 covers 14 residues. Germline assignment: CDR1 MNHEY and CDR2 SVGEGT. Trimming stripped 2 bases from V and 4 bases from J, with 11 bases between.

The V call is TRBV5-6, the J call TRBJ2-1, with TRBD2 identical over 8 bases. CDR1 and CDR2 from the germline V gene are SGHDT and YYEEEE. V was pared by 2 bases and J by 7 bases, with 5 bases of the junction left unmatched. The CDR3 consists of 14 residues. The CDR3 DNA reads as TGTGCCAGCAGCTTCGGACTAGCTTTGAATGAGCAGTTCTTC. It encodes CASSFGLALNEQFF.

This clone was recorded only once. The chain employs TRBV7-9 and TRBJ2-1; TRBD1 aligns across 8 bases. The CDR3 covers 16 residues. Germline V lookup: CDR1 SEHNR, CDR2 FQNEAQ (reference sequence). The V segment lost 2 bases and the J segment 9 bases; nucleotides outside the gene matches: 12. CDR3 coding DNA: TGTGCCAGCAGCTTATTGGACTTGACAGGGGACGGTGAGCAGTTCTTC. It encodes CASSLLDLTGDGEQFF.

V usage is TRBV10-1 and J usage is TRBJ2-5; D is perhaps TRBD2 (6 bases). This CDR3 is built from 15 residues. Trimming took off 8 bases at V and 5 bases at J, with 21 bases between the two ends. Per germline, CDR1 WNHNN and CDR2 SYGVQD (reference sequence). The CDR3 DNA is TGCGCCAGCCGCCCAAGGGACGGCCGGGGGGAGACCCAGTACTTC. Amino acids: CASRPRDGRGETQYF.

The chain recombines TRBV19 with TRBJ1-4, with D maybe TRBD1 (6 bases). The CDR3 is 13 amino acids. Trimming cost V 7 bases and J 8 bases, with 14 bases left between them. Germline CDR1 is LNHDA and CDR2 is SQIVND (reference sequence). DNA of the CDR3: TGTGCCAGTATGTACAGGGAAGACGAAAAACTGTTTTTT. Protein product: CASMYREDEKLFF.

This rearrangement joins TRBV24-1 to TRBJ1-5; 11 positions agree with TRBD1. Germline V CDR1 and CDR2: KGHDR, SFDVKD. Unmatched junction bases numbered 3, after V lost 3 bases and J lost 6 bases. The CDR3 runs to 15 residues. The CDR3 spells CATSDPGTGGQPQHF. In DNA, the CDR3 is TGTGCCACCAGTGATCCCGGGACAGGGGGTCAGCCCCAGCATTTT.

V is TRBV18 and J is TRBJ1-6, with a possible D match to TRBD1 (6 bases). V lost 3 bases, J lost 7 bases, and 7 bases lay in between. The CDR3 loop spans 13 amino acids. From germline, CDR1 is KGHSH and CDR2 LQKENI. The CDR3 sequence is CASSPTGNSPLHF. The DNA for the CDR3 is TGTGCCAGCTCACCTACAGGGAATTCACCCCTCCACTTT.

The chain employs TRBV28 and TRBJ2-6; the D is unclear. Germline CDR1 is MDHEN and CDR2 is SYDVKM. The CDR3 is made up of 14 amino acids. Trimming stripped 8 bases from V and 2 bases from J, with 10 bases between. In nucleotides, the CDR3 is TGTGCCAGCTCAACTCCTCCTGGGGCCAACGTCCTGACTTTC. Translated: CASSTPPGANVLTF.

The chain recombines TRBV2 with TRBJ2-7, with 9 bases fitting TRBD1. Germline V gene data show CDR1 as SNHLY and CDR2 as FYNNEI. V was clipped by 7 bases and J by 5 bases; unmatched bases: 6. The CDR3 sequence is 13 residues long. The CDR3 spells CASNPGQGNEQYF. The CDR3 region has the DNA TGTGCCAGCAACCCGGGACAGGGAAACGAGCAGTACTTC. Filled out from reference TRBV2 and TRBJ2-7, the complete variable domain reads EPEVTQTPSHQVTQMGQEVILRCVPISNHLYFYWYRQILGQKVEFLVSFYNNEISEKSEIFDDQFSVERPDGSNFTLKIRSTKLEDSAMYFCASNPGQGNEQYFGPGTRLTVT.

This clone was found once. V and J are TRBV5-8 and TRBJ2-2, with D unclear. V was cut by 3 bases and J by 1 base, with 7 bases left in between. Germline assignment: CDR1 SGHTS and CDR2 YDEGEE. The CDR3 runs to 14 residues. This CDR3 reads CASSSTLNTGELFF. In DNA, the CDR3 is TGTGCCAGCAGCTCGACACTGAACACCGGGGAGCTGTTTTTT.

CDR3 sequence: CASSQGKQGAREQYF. The CDR3 coding sequence is TGCGCCAGCAGCCAAGGCAAACAGGGGGCGCGTGAGCAGTACTTC. This rearrangement joins TRBV4-1 to TRBJ2-7, with 9 nucleotides matching TRBD1. Trimming cost V 1 base and J 7 bases; bases outside gene matches: 8. The germline gives CDR1 MGHRA, CDR2 YSYEKL. The CDR3 consists of 15 residues.

The CDR3 protein is CASSPRTSGRTADSEQYF. CDR3 nucleotide sequence: TGCGCCAGCAGCCCGAGGACTAGCGGGAGGACCGCGGACAGCGAGCAGTACTTC. The chain uses TRBV5-1 and TRBJ2-7; 14 nucleotides align to TRBD2. Germline loops: CDR1 SGHRS, CDR2 YFSETQ. CDR3 length: 18 amino acids. V shed 4 bases and J 6 bases; nucleotides not matched to a gene: 15.

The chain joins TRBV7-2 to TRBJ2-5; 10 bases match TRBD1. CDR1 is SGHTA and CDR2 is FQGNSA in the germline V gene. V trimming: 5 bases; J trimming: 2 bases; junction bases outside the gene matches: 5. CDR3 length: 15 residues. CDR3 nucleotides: TGTGCCAGCAGCCGGGGACAGGGGAGACAAGAGACCCAGTACTTC. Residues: CASSRGQGRQETQYF. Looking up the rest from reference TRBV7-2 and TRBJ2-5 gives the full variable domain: GAGVSQSPSNKVTEKGKDVELRCDPISGHTALYWYRQSLGQGLEFLIYFQGNSAPDKSGLPSDRFSAERTGGSVSTLTIQRTQQEDSAVYLCASSRGQGRQETQYFGPGTRLLVL.

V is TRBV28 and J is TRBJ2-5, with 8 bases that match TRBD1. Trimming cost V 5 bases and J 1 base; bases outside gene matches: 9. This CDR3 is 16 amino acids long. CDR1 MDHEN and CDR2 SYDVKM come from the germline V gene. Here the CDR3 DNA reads TGTGCCAGCAGTCCCGGACAGGGATACATCCAAGAGACCCAGTACTTC. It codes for CASSPGQGYIQETQYF.

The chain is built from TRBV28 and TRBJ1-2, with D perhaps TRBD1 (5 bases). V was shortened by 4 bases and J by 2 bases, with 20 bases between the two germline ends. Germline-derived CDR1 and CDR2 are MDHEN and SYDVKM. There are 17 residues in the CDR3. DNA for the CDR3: TGTGCCAGCAGTTCCCTGAGGGGCGGGGACTTAAACTATGGCTACACCTTC. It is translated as CASSSLRGGDLNYGYTF.

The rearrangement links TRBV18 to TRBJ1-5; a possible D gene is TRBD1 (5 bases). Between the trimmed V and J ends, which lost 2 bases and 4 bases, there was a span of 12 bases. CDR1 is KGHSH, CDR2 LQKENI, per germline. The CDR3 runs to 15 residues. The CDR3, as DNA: TGTGCCAGCTCACCAATGGCCAGGGAAAATCAGCCCCAGCATTTT. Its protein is CASSPMARENQPQHF.

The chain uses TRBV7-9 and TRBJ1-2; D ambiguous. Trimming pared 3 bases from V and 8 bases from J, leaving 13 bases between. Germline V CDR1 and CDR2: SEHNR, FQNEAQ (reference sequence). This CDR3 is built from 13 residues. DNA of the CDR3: TGTGCCAGCAGCTTCTCTGAGGTTAGGGGCTACACCTTC. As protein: CASSFSEVRGYTF.

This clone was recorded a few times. CDR3 in amino acids: CASSRQGLSDTQYF. The CDR3 region has the DNA TGCGCCAGCAGCAGGCAGGGACTGTCAGATACGCAGTATTTT. The chain couples TRBV5-1 to TRBJ2-3; possibly TRBD2 for D (6 bases). CDR1 SGHRS and CDR2 YFSETQ come from the germline V gene. The CDR3 length is 14 residues. V lost 4 bases and J 4 bases, leaving 13 bases between the germline ends.

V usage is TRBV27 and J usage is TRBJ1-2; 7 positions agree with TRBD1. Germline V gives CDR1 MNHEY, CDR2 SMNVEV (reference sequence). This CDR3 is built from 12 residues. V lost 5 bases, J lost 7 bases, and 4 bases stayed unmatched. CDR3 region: CASSRQGTGYTF. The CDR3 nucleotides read TGTGCCAGCAGTCGACAGGGTACTGGCTACACCTTC.

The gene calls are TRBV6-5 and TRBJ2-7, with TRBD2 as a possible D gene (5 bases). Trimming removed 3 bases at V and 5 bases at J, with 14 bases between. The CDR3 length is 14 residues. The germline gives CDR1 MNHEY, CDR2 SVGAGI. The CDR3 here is CASSYEASPDEQYF. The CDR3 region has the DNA TGTGCCAGCAGTTATGAGGCTAGCCCAGACGAGCAGTACTTC.

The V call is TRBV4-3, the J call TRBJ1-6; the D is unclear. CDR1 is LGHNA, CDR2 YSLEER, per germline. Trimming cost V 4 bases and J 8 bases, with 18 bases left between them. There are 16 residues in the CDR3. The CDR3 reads CASSPLPSARDSPLHF. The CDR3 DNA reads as TGCGCCAGCAGCCCCCTGCCCTCTGCCCGAGATTCACCCCTCCACTTT.

The CDR3 DNA is TGTGCCAGCAGCGTGTCCCGAGGACTAAGGGGTGAAGCTTTCTTT. Translating it yields CASSVSRGLRGEAFF. The gene calls are TRBV9 and TRBJ1-1, with a weak D call TRBD1 (5 bases). The CDR3 contains 15 residues. The V and J ends lost 2 bases and 7 bases respectively, with 18 bases between them. Germline lookup yields CDR1 SGDLS and CDR2 YYNGEE.